This T cell receptor beta chain was identified in a study of T cell clonality in common variable immunodeficiency. Whole-study results and caveats: Shared TCRbeta clones were fewer between CVID subjects than controls.

Notes on this clone: Its specificity is not known. The read ends 3 residues early relative to the CDR3; the germline J gene fills the gap. The same CDR3 can be traced to other DNA sequences in this sample.

Profiled with immunoSEQ multiplex PCR; TCRdb holds only in-frame clones, not every one. The specimen gives about 52,000 clones without singletons; the ten biggest hold about 1.7%. Germline V gene sequence: CDR1 SEHNR, CDR2 FQNEAQ (reference sequence). Between the trimmed V and J ends, which lost 6 bases and 7 bases, there was a span of 9 bases. This CDR3 is 11 amino acids long. The chain carries TRBV7-9 and TRBJ1-2, with D perhaps TRBD1 (5 bases). Specimen: peripheral blood mononuclear cells. The TCR sequence derives from a person between 18 and 69 years old in good health. Here the CDR3 reads CASSPGFGYTF. The DNA read from the CDR3 is TGTGCCAGCAGTCCAGGGTTTGGC.